The 6 T cell receptor beta chains below come from one sample, sequenced in a study of shared clonotypes between healthy human individuals. Measured with immunoSEQ multiplex PCR; TCRdb has only the in-frame clones, and not every one. The data show millions of clones, 80% to 95% seen once. Specimen: naive CD4+ T cells from PBMCs. Regarding subset: CD45RA+ positively selected. These receptor sequences come from a man aged 18 to 35 in good health. Some clones in this sample may be carry-over from other donors' samples.

Notes on this clone: This same CDR3 is encoded by further DNA sequences in the sample. This chain connects TRBV9 to TRBJ1-2, with D hard to call. The CDR3 sequence is 13 residues long. Germline V gene data show CDR1 as SGDLS and CDR2 as YYNGEE. The V end was cut by 0 bases, the J end by 2 bases, with 5 bases between. CDR3 DNA sequence: TGTGCCAGCAGCGTAGGGAGGAACTATGGCTACACCTTC. Translation gives CASSVGRNYGYTF.

This sequence joins TRBV29-1 and TRBJ1-1; possible D gene TRBD1, 5 bases. Per germline, CDR1 SQVTM and CDR2 ANQGSEA. Trimming took 7 bases from V and 2 from J, leaving 11 bases between them. The CDR3 has 12 amino acids. The CDR3 spells CSGSQGNTEAFF. The CDR3 region has the DNA TGCAGCGGCAGTCAGGGTAACACTGAAGCTTTCTTT. The whole variable domain, filled in from reference TRBV29-1 and TRBJ1-1, reads SAVISQKPSRDICQRGTSLTIQCQVDSQVTMMFWYRQQPGQSLTLIATANQGSEATYESGFVIDKFPISRPNLTFSTLTVSNMSPEDSSIYLCSGSQGNTEAFFGQGTRLTVV.

The chain has TRBV5-4 and TRBJ2-6; TRBD1 matches at 7 bases. The trim removed 5 bases at V and 0 bases at J, leaving 5 bases unmatched. There are 16 residues in the CDR3. Germline values: CDR1 SGHNT, CDR2 YYREEE (reference sequence). The CDR3 DNA is TGTGCCAGCAGGGTACAGGGGAACTCTGGGGCCAACGTCCTGACTTTC. Amino acids: CASRVQGNSGANVLTF.

The J gene is TRBJ1-4, the V gene TRBV5-1; 9 bases fit TRBD1. Losses at the gene ends were 3 bases for V and 11 bases for J; bases not matched to a gene: 11. Germline lookup yields CDR1 SGHRS and CDR2 YFSETQ. CDR3 length: 15 residues. The DNA for the CDR3 is TGCGCCAGCAGCTCCGGACAGGGGATGACGGTGAAACTGTTTTTT. Its protein is CASSSGQGMTVKLFF.

The gene calls are TRBV5-1 and TRBJ2-7; no reliable D call. The germline V gene has CDR1 SGHRS and CDR2 YFSETQ. The CDR3 extends over 15 amino acids. Trimming pared 1 base from V and 0 bases from J, leaving 11 bases between. The CDR3 is CASSLLVGTSYEQYF. In DNA, the CDR3 is TGCGCCAGCAGCTTGTTAGTGGGAACCTCCTACGAGCAGTACTTC.

The rearrangement joins TRBV7-2 to TRBJ1-2; D gene ambiguous. Germline V gene data show CDR1 as SGHTA and CDR2 as FQGNSA. The CDR3 sequence is 14 residues long. With 4 bases removed from V and 7 bases from J, the gap between germline ends came to 16 bases. CDR3 in amino acids: CASSSPPAASGYTF. In nucleotides, the CDR3 is TGTGCCAGCAGCTCCCCCCCCGCAGCCAGTGGCTACACCTTC.